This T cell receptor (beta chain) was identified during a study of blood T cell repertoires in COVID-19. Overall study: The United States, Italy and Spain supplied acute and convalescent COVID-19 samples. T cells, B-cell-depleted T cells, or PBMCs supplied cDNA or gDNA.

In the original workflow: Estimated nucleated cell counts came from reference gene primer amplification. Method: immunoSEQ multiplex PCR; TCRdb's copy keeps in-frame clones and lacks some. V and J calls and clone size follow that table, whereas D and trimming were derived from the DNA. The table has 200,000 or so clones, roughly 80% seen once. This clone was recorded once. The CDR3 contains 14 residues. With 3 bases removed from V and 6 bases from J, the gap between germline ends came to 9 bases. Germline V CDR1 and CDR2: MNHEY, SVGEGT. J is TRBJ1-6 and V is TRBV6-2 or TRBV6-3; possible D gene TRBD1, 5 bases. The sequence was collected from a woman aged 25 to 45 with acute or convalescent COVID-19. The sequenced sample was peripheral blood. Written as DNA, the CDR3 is TGTGCCAGCAGTTATCTCCAGGGTAATTCACCCCTCCACTTT. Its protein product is CASSYLQGNSPLHF.